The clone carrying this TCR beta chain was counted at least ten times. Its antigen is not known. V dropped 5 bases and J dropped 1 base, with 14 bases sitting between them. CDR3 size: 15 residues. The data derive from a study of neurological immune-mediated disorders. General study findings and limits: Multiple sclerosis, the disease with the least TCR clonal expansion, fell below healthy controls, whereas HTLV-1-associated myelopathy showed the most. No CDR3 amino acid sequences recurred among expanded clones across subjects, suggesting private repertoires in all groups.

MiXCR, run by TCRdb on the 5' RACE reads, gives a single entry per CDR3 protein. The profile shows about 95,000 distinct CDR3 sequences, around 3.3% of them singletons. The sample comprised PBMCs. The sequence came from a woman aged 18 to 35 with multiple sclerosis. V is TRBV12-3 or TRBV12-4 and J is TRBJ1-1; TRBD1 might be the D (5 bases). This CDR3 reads CASSPPQGENTEAFF. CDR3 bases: TGTGCCAGCAGTCCACCCCAGGGAGAGAACACTGAAGCTTTCTTT.